Included here is one T cell receptor beta chain sequence, with context. The antigen remains undetermined. Once extracted for a subset, genomic DNA was divided evenly among several immunoSEQ plates. Measured with immunoSEQ multiplex PCR; TCRdb has only the in-frame clones, and not every one. This sample carries fewer than 1 million clones, 95% to 97% of them seen once, and the ten largest clones take less than 0.25%. These data come from a study of shared clonotypes between healthy human individuals. Findings of the study overall: Only blood samples were collected, and tissue repertoires likely differ. Relative to memory subsets, naive subsets generally showed larger estimated richness.

Cells designated naive CD8 were CD45RO-negative and were positively selected for CCR7, with terminally differentiated effector memory CD45RA+ cells excluded. Study donors comprised healthy, HIV-negative adults devoid of recent acute infection or vaccination. The sequence was obtained from a man between 25 and 39 years old in good health. The sample comprised naive CD8+ T cells sorted from blood.

The CDR3 region is CASSSPRDSSYEQYF. CDR3 coding DNA: TGTGCCAGCAGTTCCCCGCGGGACAGTTCCTACGAGCAGTACTTC. The genes are TRBV28 and TRBJ2-7; D might be TRBD1 (7 bases). The CDR3 is 15 amino acids. In germline, CDR1 is MDHEN, CDR2 SYDVKM. V was cut by 4 bases and J by 1 base, with 14 bases left in between.